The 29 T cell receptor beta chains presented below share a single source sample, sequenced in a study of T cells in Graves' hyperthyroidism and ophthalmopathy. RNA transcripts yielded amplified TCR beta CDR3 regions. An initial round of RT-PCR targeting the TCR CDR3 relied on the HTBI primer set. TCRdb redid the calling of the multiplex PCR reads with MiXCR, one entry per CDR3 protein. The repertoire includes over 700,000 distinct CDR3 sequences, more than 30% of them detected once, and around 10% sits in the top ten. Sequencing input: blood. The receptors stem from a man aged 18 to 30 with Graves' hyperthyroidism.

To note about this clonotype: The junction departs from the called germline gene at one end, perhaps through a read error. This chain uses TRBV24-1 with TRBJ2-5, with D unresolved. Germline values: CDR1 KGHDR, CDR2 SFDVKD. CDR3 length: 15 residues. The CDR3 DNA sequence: TGTGCCAGCAGTACCCCCCCCGGCCTGAGGGAGACCCAGTACTTC. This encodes CASSTPPGLRETQYF.

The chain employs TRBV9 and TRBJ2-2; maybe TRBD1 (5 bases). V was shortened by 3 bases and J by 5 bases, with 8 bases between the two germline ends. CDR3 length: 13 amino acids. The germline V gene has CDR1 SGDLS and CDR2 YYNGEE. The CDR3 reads CASSAGQTGELFF. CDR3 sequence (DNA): TGTGCCAGCAGCGCCGGACAAACCGGGGAGCTGTTTTTT.

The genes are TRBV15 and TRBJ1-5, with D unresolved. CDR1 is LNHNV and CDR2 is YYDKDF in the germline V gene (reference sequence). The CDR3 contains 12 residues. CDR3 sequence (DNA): TGTGCTCAAGAGGGCAGTCGTCAGCCCCAGCATTTT. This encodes CAQEGSRQPQHF.

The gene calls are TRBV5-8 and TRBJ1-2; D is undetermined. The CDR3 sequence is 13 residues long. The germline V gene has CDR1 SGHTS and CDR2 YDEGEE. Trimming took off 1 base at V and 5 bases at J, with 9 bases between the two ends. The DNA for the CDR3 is TGTGCCAGCAGCTTGAATTCAGGATATGGCTACACCTTC. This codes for CASSLNSGYGYTF.

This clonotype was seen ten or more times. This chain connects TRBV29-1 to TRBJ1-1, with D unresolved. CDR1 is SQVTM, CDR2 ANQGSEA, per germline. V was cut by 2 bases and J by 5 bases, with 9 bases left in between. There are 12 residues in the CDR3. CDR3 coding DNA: TGCAGCGTTGAACGGGGAGGGACTGAAGCTTTCTTT. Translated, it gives CSVERGGTEAFF. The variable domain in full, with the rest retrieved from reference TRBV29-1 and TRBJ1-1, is SAVISQKPSRDICQRGTSLTIQCQVDSQVTMMFWYRQQPGQSLTLIATANQGSEATYESGFVIDKFPISRPNLTFSTLTVSNMSPEDSSIYLCSVERGGTEAFFGQGTRLTVV.

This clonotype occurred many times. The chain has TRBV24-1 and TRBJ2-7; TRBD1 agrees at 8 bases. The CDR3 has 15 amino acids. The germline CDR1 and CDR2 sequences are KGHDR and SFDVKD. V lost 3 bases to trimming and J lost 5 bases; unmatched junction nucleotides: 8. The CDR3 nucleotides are TGTGCCACCAGTGATAACACCCAGACAGGGGACGAGCAGTACTTC. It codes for CATSDNTQTGDEQYF.

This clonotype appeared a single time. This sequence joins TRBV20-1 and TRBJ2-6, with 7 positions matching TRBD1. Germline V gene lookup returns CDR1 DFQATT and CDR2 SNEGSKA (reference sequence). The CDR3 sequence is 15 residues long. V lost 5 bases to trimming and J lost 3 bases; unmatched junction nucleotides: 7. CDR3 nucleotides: TGCAGTGCTGGGACAGTCCCCTATGGGGCCAACGTCCTGACTTTC. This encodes CSAGTVPYGANVLTF.

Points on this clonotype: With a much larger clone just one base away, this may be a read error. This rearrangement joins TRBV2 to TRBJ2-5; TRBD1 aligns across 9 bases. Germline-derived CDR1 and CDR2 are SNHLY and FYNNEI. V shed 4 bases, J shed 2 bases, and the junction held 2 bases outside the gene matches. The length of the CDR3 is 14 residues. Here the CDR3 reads CASSGTGEQETQYF. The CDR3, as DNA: TGTGCCAGCAGTGGGACAGGGGAGCAAGAGACCCAGTACTTC.

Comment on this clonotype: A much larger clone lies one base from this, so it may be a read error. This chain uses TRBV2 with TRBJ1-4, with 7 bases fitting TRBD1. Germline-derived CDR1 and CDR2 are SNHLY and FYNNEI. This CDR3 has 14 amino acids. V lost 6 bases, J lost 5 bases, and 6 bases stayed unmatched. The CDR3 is CASRKQGLNEKLFF. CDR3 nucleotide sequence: TGTGCCAGCAGGAAACAGGGGCTAAATGAAAAACTGTTTTTT.

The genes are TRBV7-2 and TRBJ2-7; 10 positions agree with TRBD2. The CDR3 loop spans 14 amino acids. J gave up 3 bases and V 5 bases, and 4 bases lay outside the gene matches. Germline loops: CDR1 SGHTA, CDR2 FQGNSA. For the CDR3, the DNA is TGTGCCAGCAGCGCCGGACTAGCGGACTACGAGCAGTACTTC. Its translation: CASSAGLADYEQYF.

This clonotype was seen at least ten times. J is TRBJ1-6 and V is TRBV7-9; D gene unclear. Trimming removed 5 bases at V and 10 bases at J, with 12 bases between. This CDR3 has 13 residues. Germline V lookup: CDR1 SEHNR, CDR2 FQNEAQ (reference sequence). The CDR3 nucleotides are TGTGCCAGCAGCCTTACAAGGCCCTCACCCCTCCACTTT. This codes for CASSLTRPSPLHF.

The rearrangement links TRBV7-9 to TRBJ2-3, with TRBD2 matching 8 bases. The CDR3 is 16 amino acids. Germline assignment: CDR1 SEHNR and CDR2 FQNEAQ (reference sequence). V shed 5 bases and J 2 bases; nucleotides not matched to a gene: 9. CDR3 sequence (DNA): TGTGCCAGCAGCCCGAGGGCTAGCGGGTACACAGATACGCAGTATTTT. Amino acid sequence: CASSPRASGYTDTQYF.

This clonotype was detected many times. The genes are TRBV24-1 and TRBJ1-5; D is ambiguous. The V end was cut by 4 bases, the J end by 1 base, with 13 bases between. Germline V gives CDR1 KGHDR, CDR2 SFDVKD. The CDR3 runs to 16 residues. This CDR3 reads CATSDPKSPSNQPQHF. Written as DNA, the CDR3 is TGTGCCACCAGTGACCCCAAGTCTCCAAGCAATCAGCCCCAGCATTTT.

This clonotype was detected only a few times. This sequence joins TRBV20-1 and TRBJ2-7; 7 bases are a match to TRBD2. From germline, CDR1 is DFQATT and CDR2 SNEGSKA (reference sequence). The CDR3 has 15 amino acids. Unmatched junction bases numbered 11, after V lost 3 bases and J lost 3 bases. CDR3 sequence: CSARGSSGYRYEQYF. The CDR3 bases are TGCAGTGCTAGGGGCAGTAGCGGGTATCGCTACGAGCAGTACTTC.

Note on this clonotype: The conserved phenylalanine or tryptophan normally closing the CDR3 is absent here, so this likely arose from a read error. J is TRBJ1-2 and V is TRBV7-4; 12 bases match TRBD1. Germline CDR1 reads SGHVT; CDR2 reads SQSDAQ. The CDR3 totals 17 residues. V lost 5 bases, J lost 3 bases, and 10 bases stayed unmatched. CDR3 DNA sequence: TGTGCCAGCAGCGTTGACCCCGGGACAGGGGGCGACTATGGCTACACCCTC. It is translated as CASSVDPGTGGDYGYTL.

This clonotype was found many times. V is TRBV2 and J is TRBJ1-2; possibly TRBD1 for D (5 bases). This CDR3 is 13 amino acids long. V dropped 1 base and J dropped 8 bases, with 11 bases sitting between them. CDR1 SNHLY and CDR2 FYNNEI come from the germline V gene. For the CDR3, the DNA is TGTGCCAGCAGTGAAGAGGGGCTGAGAGGCTACACCTTC. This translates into CASSEEGLRGYTF.

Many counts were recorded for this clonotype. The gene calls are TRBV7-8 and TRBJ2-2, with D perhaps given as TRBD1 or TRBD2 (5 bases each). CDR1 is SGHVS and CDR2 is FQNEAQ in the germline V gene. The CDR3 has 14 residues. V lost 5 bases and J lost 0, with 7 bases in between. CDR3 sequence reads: CASSMGPNTGELFF. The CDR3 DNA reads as TGTGCCAGCAGCATGGGACCGAACACCGGGGAGCTGTTTTTT. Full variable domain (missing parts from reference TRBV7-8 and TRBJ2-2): GAGVSQSPRYKVAKRGQDVALRCDPISGHVSLFWYQQALGQGPEFLTYFQNEAQLDKSGLPSDRFFAERPEGSVSTLKIQRTQQEDSAVYLCASSMGPNTGELFFGEGSRLTVL.

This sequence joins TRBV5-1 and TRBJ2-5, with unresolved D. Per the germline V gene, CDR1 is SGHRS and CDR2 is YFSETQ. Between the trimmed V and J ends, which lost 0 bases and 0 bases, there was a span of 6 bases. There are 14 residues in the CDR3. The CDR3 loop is CASSLGSNQETQYF. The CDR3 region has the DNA TGCGCCAGCAGCTTGGGTTCGAACCAAGAGACCCAGTACTTC.

CDR3 coding DNA: TGTGCCAGCAGCTTATCGGCAGCCACTAACTATGGCTACACCTTC. Encoded protein: CASSLSAATNYGYTF. J is TRBJ1-2 and V is TRBV7-2, with D hard to call. Trimming took 2 bases from V and 0 from J, leaving 10 bases between them. From germline, CDR1 is SGHTA and CDR2 FQGNSA. This CDR3 has 15 residues.

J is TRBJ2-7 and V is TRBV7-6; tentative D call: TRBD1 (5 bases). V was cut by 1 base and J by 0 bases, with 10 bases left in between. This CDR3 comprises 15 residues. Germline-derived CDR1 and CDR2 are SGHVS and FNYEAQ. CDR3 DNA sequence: TGTGCCAGCAGCTTAGAGGGGTCTTTCTCCTACGAGCAGTACTTC. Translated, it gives CASSLEGSFSYEQYF.

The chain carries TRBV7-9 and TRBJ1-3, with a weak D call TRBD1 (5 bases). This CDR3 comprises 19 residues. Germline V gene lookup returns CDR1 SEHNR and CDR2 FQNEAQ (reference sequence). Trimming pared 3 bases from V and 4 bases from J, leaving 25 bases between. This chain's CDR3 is CASSFLVGAGDPGGNTIYF. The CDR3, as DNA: TGTGCCAGCAGCTTTCTGGTCGGGGCCGGTGACCCGGGCGGAAACACCATATATTTT.

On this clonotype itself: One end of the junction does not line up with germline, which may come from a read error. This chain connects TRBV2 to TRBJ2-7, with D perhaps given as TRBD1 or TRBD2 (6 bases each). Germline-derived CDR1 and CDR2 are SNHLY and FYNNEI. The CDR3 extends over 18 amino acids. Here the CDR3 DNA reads TGTGCCAGCAGGCCCATACAGAGACAGGCGGGTCCGGACTACCAGCAGTACTTC. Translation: CASRPIQRQAGPDYQQYF.

The chain's CDR3 is CATELPTGELFF. CDR3 coding DNA: TGTGCCACCGAATTACCCACCGGGGAGCTGTTTTTT. V gene TRBV7-6 combines with J gene TRBJ2-2; D remains unclear. Looked up from germline, CDR1 is SGHVS and CDR2 is FNYEAQ. Trimming removed 10 bases from V and 4 bases from J, with 10 bases in between. The CDR3 has 12 amino acids. The full variable domain, in which reference TRBV7-6 and TRBJ2-2 provide the parts outside the CDR3, is GAGVSQSPRYKVTKRGQDVALRCDPISGHVSLYWYRQALGQGPEFLTYFNYEAQQDKSGLPNDRFSAERPEGSISTLTIQRTEQRDSAMYRCATELPTGELFFGEGSRLTVL.

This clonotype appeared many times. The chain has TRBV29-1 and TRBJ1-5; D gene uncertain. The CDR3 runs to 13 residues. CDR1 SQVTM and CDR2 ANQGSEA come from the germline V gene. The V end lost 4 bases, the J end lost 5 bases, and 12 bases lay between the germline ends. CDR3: CSVGLEPDQPQHF. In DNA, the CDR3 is TGCAGCGTTGGACTAGAACCGGATCAGCCCCAGCATTTT.

The CDR3 DNA is TGTGCCAGCAGCGAGGGACCTTACTCTGGAAACACCATATATTTT. The encoded protein is CASSEGPYSGNTIYF. This rearrangement joins TRBV7-2 to TRBJ1-3, with D tentatively TRBD1 (5 bases). The CDR3 length is 15 residues. The V and J ends lost 5 bases and 0 bases respectively, with 11 bases between them. CDR1 is SGHTA and CDR2 is FQGNSA in the germline V gene.

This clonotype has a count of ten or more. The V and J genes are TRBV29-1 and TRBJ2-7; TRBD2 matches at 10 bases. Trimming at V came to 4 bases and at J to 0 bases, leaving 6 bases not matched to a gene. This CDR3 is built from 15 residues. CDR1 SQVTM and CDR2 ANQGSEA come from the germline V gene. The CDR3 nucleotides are TGCAGCGTTGTAGGGACTAGCGAAAGCTCCTACGAGCAGTACTTC. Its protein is CSVVGTSESSYEQYF.

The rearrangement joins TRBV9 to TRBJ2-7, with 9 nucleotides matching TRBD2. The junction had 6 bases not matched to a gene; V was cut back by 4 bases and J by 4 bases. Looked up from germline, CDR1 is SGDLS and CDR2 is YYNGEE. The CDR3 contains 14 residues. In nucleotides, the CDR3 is TGTGCCAGCAGCCAAACCCTAGCGGGGTACGAGCAGTACTTC. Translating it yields CASSQTLAGYEQYF.

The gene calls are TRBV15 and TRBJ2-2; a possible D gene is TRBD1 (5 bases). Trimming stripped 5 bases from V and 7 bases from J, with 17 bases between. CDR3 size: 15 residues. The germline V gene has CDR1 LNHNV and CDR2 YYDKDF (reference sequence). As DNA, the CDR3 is TGTGCCACCAGCTTGGCAATCAGGGAAGTCGGGGAGCTGTTTTTT. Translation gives CATSLAIREVGELFF.

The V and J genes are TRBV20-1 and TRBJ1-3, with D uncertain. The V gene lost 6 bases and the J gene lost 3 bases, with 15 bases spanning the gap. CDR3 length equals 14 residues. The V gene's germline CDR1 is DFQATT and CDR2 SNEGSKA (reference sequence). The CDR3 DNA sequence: TGCAGTGCCCCAGACGCGGGATATGGAAACACCATATATTTT. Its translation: CSAPDAGYGNTIYF.